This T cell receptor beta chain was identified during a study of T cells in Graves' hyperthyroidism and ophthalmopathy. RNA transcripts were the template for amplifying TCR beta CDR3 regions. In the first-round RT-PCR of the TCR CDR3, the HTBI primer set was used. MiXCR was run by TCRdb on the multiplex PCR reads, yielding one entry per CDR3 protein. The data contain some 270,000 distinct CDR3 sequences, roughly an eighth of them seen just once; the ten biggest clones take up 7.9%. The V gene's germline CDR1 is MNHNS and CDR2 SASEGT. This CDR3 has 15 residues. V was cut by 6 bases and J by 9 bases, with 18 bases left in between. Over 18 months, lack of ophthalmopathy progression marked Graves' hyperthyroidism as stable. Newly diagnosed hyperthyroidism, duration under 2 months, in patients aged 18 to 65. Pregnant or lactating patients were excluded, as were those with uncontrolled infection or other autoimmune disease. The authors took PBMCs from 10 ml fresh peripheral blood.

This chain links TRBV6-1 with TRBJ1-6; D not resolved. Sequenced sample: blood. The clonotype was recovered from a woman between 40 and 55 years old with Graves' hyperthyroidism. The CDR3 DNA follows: TGTGCCAGCAGCCGGGAGACTCCGAGGAGTTCACCCCTCCACTTT. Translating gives CASSRETPRSSPLHF.